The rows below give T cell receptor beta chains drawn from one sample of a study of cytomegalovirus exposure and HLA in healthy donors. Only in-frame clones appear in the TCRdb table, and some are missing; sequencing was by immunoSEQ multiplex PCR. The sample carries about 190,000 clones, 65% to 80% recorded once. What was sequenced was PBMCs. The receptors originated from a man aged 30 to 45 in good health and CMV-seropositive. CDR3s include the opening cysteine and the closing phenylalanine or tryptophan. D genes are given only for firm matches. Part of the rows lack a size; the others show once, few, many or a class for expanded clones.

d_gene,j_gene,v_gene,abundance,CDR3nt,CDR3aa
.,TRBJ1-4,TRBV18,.,TGTGCCAGCTCACCACCGGGGCCTAATGAAAAACTGTTTTTT,CASSPPGPNEKLFF
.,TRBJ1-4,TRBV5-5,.,TGTGCCAGCAGCCGCCGGGTCCACGAGCGTGAAAAACTGTTTTTT,CASSRRVHEREKLFF
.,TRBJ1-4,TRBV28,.,TGTGCCAGCTCCCAGGGCGGGGGAGAAAAACTGTTTTTT,CASSQGGGEKLFF
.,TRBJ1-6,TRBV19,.,TGTGCCAGTAGTATGGCCCCACAGCTTAATTCACCCCTCCACTTT,CASSMAPQLNSPLHF
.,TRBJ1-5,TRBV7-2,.,TGTGCCAGCAGCCCAGGGTCGCAAGGCCAGCCCCAGCATTTT,CASSPGSQGQPQHF
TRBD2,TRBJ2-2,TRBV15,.,TGTGCCACCAGCAGACTAGCGGGGGGAACCGGGGAGCTGTTTTTT,CATSRLAGGTGELFF
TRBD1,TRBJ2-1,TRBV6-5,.,TGTGCCAGCAGTATGGGCCTACAGGGGGATGAGCAGTTCTTC,CASSMGLQGDEQFF
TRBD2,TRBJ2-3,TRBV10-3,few,TGTGCCATCACCGGAGCGGGGGGCACAGATACGCAGTATTTT,CAITGAGGTDTQYF
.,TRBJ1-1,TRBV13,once,TGTGCCAGCAGCGACAGAGCCCTGAACACTGAAGCTTTCTTT,CASSDRALNTEAFF
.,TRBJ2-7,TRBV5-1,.,TGCGCCAGCAGCCTCTACCCAGACAGCTACGAGCAGTACTTC,CASSLYPDSYEQYF
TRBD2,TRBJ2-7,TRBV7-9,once,TGTGCCAGCAGCTTGGCCGCGGCTAGCGGGGGAACATGGCAGTACTTC,CASSLAAASGGTWQYF
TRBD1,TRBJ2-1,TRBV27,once,TGTGCCAGCAGAGAGACAGGGAGCGATGAGCAGTTCTTC,CASRETGSDEQFF
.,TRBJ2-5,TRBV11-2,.,TGTGCCAGCAGAGAACTCAGGACAGACTCAGAGACCCAGTACTTC,CASRELRTDSETQYF
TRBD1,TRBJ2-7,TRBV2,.,TGTGCCAGCAACGGACAGGTCCCCTACGAGCAGTACTTC,CASNGQVPYEQYF
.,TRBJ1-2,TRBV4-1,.,TGCGCCAGCAGCCAAGAGGAAGGGGCGCGTGGCTACACCTTC,CASSQEEGARGYTF
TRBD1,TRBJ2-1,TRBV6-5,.,TGTGCCAGCAGGGGGACAGGGGGAAATGAGCAGTTCTTC,CASRGTGGNEQFF
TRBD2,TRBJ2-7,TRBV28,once,TGTGCCAGCAGTTCTAGCGCCGGGACTAGCGGGTCCGAGCAGTACTTC,CASSSSAGTSGSEQYF
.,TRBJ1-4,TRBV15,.,TGTGCCACCAGCAGAGATTCTGATGGAGCAACTAATGAAAAACTGTTTTTT,CATSRDSDGATNEKLFF
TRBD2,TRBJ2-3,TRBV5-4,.,TGTGCCAGCAGCCGAAGCGGGGCAGATACGCAGTATTTT,CASSRSGADTQYF
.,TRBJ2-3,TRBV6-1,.,TGTGCCAGCAGTGATTATCCGTCTAGCACAGATACGCAGTATTTT,CASSDYPSSTDTQYF
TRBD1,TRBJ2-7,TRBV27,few,TGTGCCAGCAGTTTGGCTGGACAGGGGAGCTACGAGCAGTACTTC,CASSLAGQGSYEQYF
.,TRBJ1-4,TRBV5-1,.,TGCGCCAGCAGCTTGGTGGCCGGGACAACTTATGAAAAACTGTTTTTT,CASSLVAGTTYEKLFF
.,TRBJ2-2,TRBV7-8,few,TGTGCCAGCAGCCTCGTTACTGTGGCCGGGGAGCTGTTTTTT,CASSLVTVAGELFF
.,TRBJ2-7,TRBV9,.,TGTGCCAGCAGCCCCCAGGTCCCCCGAAGGATCGGCGACGAGCAGTACTTC,CASSPQVPRRIGDEQYF
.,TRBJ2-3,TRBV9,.,TGTGCCAGCAGCCCCTCGGAGCGGATTAGCACAGATACGCAGTATTTT,CASSPSERISTDTQYF
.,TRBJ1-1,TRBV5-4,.,TGTGCCAGCAGCTTGGCAGGGGCTATCAGCACTGAAGCTTTCTTT,CASSLAGAISTEAFF
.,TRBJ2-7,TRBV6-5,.,TGTGCCAGCAGCCCCCCATCGGGGAGAGAGCAGTACTTC,CASSPPSGREQYF
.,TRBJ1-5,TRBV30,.,TGTGCCTGGAGTGAAGGGGCAGCACATAGCAATCAGCCCCAGCATTTT,CAWSEGAAHSNQPQHF
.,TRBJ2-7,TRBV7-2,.,TGTGCCAGCAGGCCAGACACTTACTCCTACGAGCAGTACTTC,CASRPDTYSYEQYF
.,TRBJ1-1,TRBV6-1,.,TGTGCCAGCAGTGAGAGAGGGAACACTGAAGCTTTCTTT,CASSERGNTEAFF
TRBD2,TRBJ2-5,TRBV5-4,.,TGTGCCAGCAGCTTCCGACTAGCGGGAGACGGAGAGACCCAGTACTTC,CASSFRLAGDGETQYF
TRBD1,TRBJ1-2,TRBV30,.,TGTGCCTGTTTACCACTCGACAGGGGAGCCTATGGCTACACCTTC,CACLPLDRGAYGYTF
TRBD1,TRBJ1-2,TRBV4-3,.,TGCGCCAGCAGCGACCTAGACAGGGGAGGTACCTTC,CASSDLDRGGTF
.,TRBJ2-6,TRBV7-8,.,TGTGCCAGCAGCTCAGGACAGTCGATCTCTGGGGCCAACGTCCTGACTTTC,CASSSGQSISGANVLTF
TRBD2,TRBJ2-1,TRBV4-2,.,TGTGCCAGCAGCCTAAGACTAGCCGGAAGCAATGAGCAGTTCTTC,CASSLRLAGSNEQFF
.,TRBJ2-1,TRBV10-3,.,TGTGCCATCAGTGAAGGTAGGGGCCGGGGGAATGAGCAGTTCTTC,CAISEGRGRGNEQFF
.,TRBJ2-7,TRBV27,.,TGTGCCAGCAGTCCCCTAAAAGGACTACTCGACGAGCAGTACTTC,CASSPLKGLLDEQYF
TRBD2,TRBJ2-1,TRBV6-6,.,TGTGCCAGCAGTTACTCATCGAGCGGGGCATACAATGAGCAGTTCTTC,CASSYSSSGAYNEQFF
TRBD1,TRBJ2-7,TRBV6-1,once,TGTGCCAGCAGTGAACCGGGACAGATTCCCTACGAGCAGTACTTC,CASSEPGQIPYEQYF
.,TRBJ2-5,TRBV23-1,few,TGCGCCAGCAGCCTAAGGACAGAGAAAGAGACCCAGTACTTC,CASSLRTEKETQYF
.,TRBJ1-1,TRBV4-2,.,TGTGCCAGCAGCCAGGGGTGGGGCGGCACTGAAGCTTTCTTT,CASSQGWGGTEAFF
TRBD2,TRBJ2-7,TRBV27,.,TGTGCCAGCAGTTTTCGGGTCCTCCCGGGACTAGCAGCCTACGAGCAGTACTTC,CASSFRVLPGLAAYEQYF
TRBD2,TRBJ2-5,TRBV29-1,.,TGCAGCGTTTGGGGGGGGGAGACCCAGTACTTC,CSVWGGETQYF
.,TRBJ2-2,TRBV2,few,TGTGCCAGCAGCTCCCAGGGGGGCCTCTCGAACACCGGGGAGCTGTTTTTT,CASSSQGGLSNTGELFF
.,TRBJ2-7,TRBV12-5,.,TGTGCTAGTGGTTTGCAGGGGCGGTGGGACGAGCAGTACTTC,CASGLQGRWDEQYF
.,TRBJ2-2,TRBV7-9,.,TGTGCGAGCACTCGGGAAGCCGGGGAGCTGTTTTTT,CASTREAGELFF
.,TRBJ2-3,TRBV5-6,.,TGTGCCAGCAGTCCGAGGGCGGCTACTAGGGCAGATACGCAGTATTTT,CASSPRAATRADTQYF
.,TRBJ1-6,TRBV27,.,TGTGCCAGCAGTCCCCCGGACAGAATCCGTAATTGGTCACCCCTCCACTTT,CASSPPDRIRNWSPLHF
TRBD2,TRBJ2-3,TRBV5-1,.,TGCGCCAGCAGCGCGGGAGGCTACACAGATACGCAGTATTTT,CASSAGGYTDTQYF